A selection of T cell receptor beta chains follows, all from one sample in a study of blood T cells in healthy people across ages. TCRdb fed the 5' RACE reads into MiXCR, producing one record per CDR3 protein. Of about 800,000 distinct CDR3 sequences listed, 58% were seen once; the top ten hold around 20%. The sequencing sample was made of blood. The origin of the receptors is a man aged 30 to 45 in good health. The CDR3 runs from the conserved cysteine through the conserved F or W. The D gene is left open where the match is weak. Rows may omit the clone size; those that give it use once, few, many or a size class.

cdr3_nt cdr3_aa d_call j_call v_call clone_size
TGTGCCAGTAGACTCGGGACTCAGAGCTACGAGCAGTACTTC CASRLGTQSYEQYF - TRBJ2-7 TRBV19 -
TGTGCCAGCAGCTCACCGGGACTAGCGGGAACAGGGGCGGAGGGCCAGTACTTC CASSSPGLAGTGAEGQYF TRBD2 TRBJ2-7 TRBV7-2 -
TGCAGCGTTGAGGACGGCATGAACACTGAAGCTTTCTTT CSVEDGMNTEAFF - TRBJ1-1 TRBV29-1 -
TGTGCCAGCAGTTACGCGGCTCAAGCTTTCTTT CASSYAAQAFF - TRBJ1-1 TRBV6-5 -
TGTGCCACCAGTGATAGTGTGGGATTTTACCATGAGCAGTTCTTC CATSDSVGFYHEQFF - TRBJ2-1 TRBV24-1 -
TGTGCCAGCAGCTTAGATCAGGGACTAGCTGGCTATGAGCAGTTCTTC CASSLDQGLAGYEQFF TRBD2 TRBJ2-1 TRBV11-2 -
TGTGCCACCAGTGACCGATGGACAGGTAATGAGCAGTACTTC CATSDRWTGNEQYF TRBD1 TRBJ2-7 TRBV24-1 -
TGTGCCACAGCGCCGGGACAGGGGGCTTACGAGCAGTACTTC CATAPGQGAYEQYF TRBD1 TRBJ2-7 TRBV6-5 -
TGTGCCAGCAGCCCGGCGGCTGACAATGAGCAGTACTTC CASSPAADNEQYF - TRBJ2-5 TRBV3-1 -
TGTGCCAGCAGCTCAGGCGCAGGGGGATCCTACGAGCAGTACTTC CASSSGAGGSYEQYF TRBD1 TRBJ2-7 TRBV7-3 -
TGTGCCAGCAGTGAGGGGACAGGGTATGATGAGCAGTTCTTC CASSEGTGYDEQFF TRBD1 TRBJ2-1 TRBV6-1 -
TGTGCCAGCAGCCAAGCAGCTGGGACAGGGACCTACGAGCAGTACTTC CASSQAAGTGTYEQYF TRBD1 TRBJ2-7 TRBV4-2 -
TGTGCCACCAGTCAATTAGCGGGAGGGCCCAATGAGCAGTTCTTC CATSQLAGGPNEQFF TRBD2 TRBJ2-1 TRBV24-1 -
TGCGCCAGCAGCGTCCAGAACAGGGTCCAAGAGACCCAGTACTTC CASSVQNRVQETQYF - TRBJ2-5 TRBV5-1 few
TGTGCCAGCAAAGAGGGGGCGGGAGCCTACGAGCAGTACTTC CASKEGAGAYEQYF - TRBJ2-7 TRBV6-6 -
TGTGCCAGCAGCTCACAGGGTTCGGAGACCCAGTACTTC CASSSQGSETQYF - TRBJ2-5 TRBV7-2 -
TGCAGTGCTAGAGTAACAGCGGGTGCCTACGAGCAGTTCTTC CSARVTAGAYEQFF - TRBJ2-1 TRBV20-1 -
TGCAGTGTATTCAACGCGGCCTACAATGAGCAGTACTTC CSVFNAAYNEQYF - TRBJ2-7 TRBV20-1 -
TGTGCCAGCAGACTCGGGACTAACAACGAGCAGTTCTTC CASRLGTNNEQFF TRBD2 TRBJ2-1 TRBV6-2/TRBV6-3 -
TGCGCCAGCAGCTTGCCCGCTAGCGGGGCCTACAATGAGCAGTTCTTC CASSLPASGAYNEQFF TRBD2 TRBJ2-1 TRBV5-1 -
TGTGCCAGCAGGGAGACCTTTACTGAGCAGTTCTTC CASRETFTEQFF - TRBJ2-1 TRBV6-2/TRBV6-3 -
TGCGCCAGCATCTCTGGGGCGGGACTAGCCGCAGATACGCAGTATTTT CASISGAGLAADTQYF TRBD2 TRBJ2-3 TRBV5-1 -
TGTGCCAGCAGCTTAAGTAGGCCGAACACCGGGGAGCTGTTTTTT CASSLSRPNTGELFF - TRBJ2-2 TRBV7-3 -
TGTGCCAGCAGCTTAGGTTCCGTGGGGAATGAGCAGTTCTTC CASSLGSVGNEQFF - TRBJ2-1 TRBV7-9 -
TGTGCCAGCAGCCGGGACAGCCCGTTTGCGCGCGGCTACACCTTC CASSRDSPFARGYTF TRBD1 TRBJ1-2 TRBV12-3/TRBV12-4 -
TGCAGTGCTGAGAAAGCGGGAAGCTCCTACGAGCAGTACTTC CSAEKAGSSYEQYF TRBD2 TRBJ2-7 TRBV20-1 -
TGTGCCAGCAGTGCTTCTCTGGGACTTTACGAGCAGTACTTC CASSASLGLYEQYF - TRBJ2-7 TRBV6-2/TRBV6-3 -
TGTGCCAGCAGTTTGTCGGGCGGAACAAGGTTCTACGAGCAGTACTTC CASSLSGGTRFYEQYF - TRBJ2-7 TRBV27 -
TGTGCCAGCAGACCAAGGGGGCCGGGACAGGGTACCGGGGAGCTGTTTTTT CASRPRGPGQGTGELFF TRBD1 TRBJ2-2 TRBV3-1 -
TGCGCCAGCAGCCAAGATCTTGCGCCTTATACGCAGTATTTT CASSQDLAPYTQYF - TRBJ2-3 TRBV4-3 -
TGTGCCAGCAGTTACCGGGACCGCGGAGCTGGATACGAGCAGTACTTC CASSYRDRGAGYEQYF - TRBJ2-7 TRBV6-5 -
TGCAGTGCCTACCGGGCCACCCCGGAGCAGTTCTTC CSAYRATPEQFF - TRBJ2-1 TRBV20-1 few
TGTGCCAGCAGGCCGGACAGGGCCCGAACCAACTATGGCTACACCTTC CASRPDRARTNYGYTF TRBD1 TRBJ1-2 TRBV6-5 -
TGTGCCAGCAGCTCTCTGCGGGGGGGCGCAGATACGCGGTATTTT CASSSLRGGADTRYF TRBD2 TRBJ2-3 TRBV7-6 once
TGCAGTGCTAGTGGGGGGGCGGGAAGTCAGCCCCAGCATTTT CSASGGAGSQPQHF - TRBJ1-5 TRBV20-1 -
TGCAGTGCTAGTACAGGGCCCTCCCAAGAGACCCAGTACTTC CSASTGPSQETQYF - TRBJ2-5 TRBV20-1 -
TGTGCCAGCAGCCCGAATAGGGGGTCAGATACGCAGTATTTT CASSPNRGSDTQYF - TRBJ2-3 TRBV7-2 once
TGCAGTGCTAGAGATAACAGCCTCTCCTACAATGAGCAGTTCTTC CSARDNSLSYNEQFF - TRBJ2-1 TRBV20-1 -
TGTGCCAGCACCGCCCCGGGACAGGGGGCCTATGGCTACACCTTC CASTAPGQGAYGYTF TRBD1 TRBJ1-2 TRBV6-6 few
TGCAGTGCTACTCCAGGGGATGGCTACACCTTC CSATPGDGYTF - TRBJ1-2 TRBV20-1 -
TGTGCCAGCAGCTCACTGGGACTAGCGGGTGGGAAGAGCTCCTACGAGCAGTACTTC CASSSLGLAGGKSSYEQYF TRBD2 TRBJ2-7 TRBV7-2 -
TGTGCCAGCTCCCGGGACAGATCCTCTGGGGCCAACGTCCTGACTTTC CASSRDRSSGANVLTF TRBD1 TRBJ2-6 TRBV18 -
TGCGCCAGCAGCCAAGATACTAGCGGGCTCAACGAGCAGTACTTC CASSQDTSGLNEQYF TRBD2 TRBJ2-7 TRBV4-3 -
TGCGCCAGCAGGAGACTAGGGGGCGACGAGCAGTACTTC CASRRLGGDEQYF - TRBJ2-7 TRBV5-1 -
TGCAGTGCTAGAGACGGAAATGAAGCTTTCTTT CSARDGNEAFF - TRBJ1-1 TRBV20-1 -